This T cell receptor (beta chain) stems from a study of blood T cells in healthy people across ages. Healthy Caucasian individuals from Russia aged roughly 6 to 90 served as donors. The CDR3 runs 13 residues. The germline gives CDR1 MNHNY, CDR2 SVGAGI (reference sequence). J was trimmed by 7 bases and V by 5 bases; bases with no gene match: 6. The authors ran a second PCR of about 6 to 11 cycles using a sample-barcoded 5' primer and a J-beta primer mix. TCRdb re-called the 5' RACE reads through MiXCR, storing one row per CDR3 protein. The data hold hundreds of thousands of distinct CDR3 sequences, with around a quarter observed a single time. This clonotype has a handful of counts. This sample also belongs to another study, concerning T cells of mothers and their children. Per that study: cDNA synthesis used all extracted RNA, about 1.5 ug per 15 ul.

The rearrangement joins TRBV6-6 to TRBJ1-2; 8 nucleotides align to TRBD1. The origin of this receptor is a boy between 10 and 17 years old in good health. Sequenced sample: blood. The CDR3 region has the DNA TGTGCCAGCAGTCCGGGCAGGGGGCCTGGCTACACCTTC. It codes for CASSPGRGPGYTF.